This is a list of T cell receptor beta chains from one sample in a study of cytomegalovirus exposure and HLA in healthy donors. Some clones are missing from TCRdb's copy, which holds only in-frame ones; the method was immunoSEQ multiplex PCR. The repertoire has 60,000 to 80,000 clones, just under 85% of them found once; the top ten carry around 3%. Sequenced input: PBMCs. The receptor set was obtained from a man aged 30-40 years in good health and CMV-seronegative. CDR3s include the opening cysteine and the closing phenylalanine or tryptophan. A D gene is named only where the DNA matches it firmly.

J gene: TRBJ1-5; D gene: NA; V gene: TRBV29-1; CDR3 protein: CGRGLGNQPQHF; CDR3 DNA: TGCGGACGGGGGTTGGGCAATCAGCCCCAGCATTTT
J gene: TRBJ2-2; D gene: TRBD1; V gene: TRBV11-3; CDR3 protein: CASSLVPIDRENPGELFF; CDR3 DNA: TGTGCCAGCAGCTTAGTCCCAATCGACAGGGAAAACCCCGGGGAGCTGTTTTTT
J gene: TRBJ1-1; D gene: TRBD1; V gene: TRBV19; CDR3 protein: CASIGQGHTEAFF; CDR3 DNA: TGTGCCAGCATCGGACAGGGGCACACTGAAGCTTTCTTT
J gene: TRBJ1-5; D gene: NA; V gene: TRBV19; CDR3 protein: CASSTPGGALRQPQHF; CDR3 DNA: TGTGCCAGTAGTACTCCCGGAGGGGCGTTGCGTCAGCCCCAGCATTTT
J gene: TRBJ2-1; D gene: TRBD2; V gene: TRBV14; CDR3 protein: CASSPNLKSSGGSLYNEQFF; CDR3 DNA: TGTGCCAGCAGCCCAAACCTAAAATCTAGCGGGGGGTCCCTTTACAATGAGCAGTTCTTC
J gene: TRBJ2-6; D gene: TRBD1; V gene: TRBV10-3; CDR3 protein: CAIRGQGTSGANVLTF; CDR3 DNA: TGTGCCATCAGGGGACAGGGGACTTCTGGGGCCAACGTCCTGACTTTC
J gene: TRBJ2-5; D gene: NA; V gene: TRBV7-9; CDR3 protein: CASSRTSGETQYF; CDR3 DNA: TGTGCCAGCAGCCGGACCTCAGGGGAGACCCAGTACTTC
J gene: TRBJ1-1; D gene: TRBD1; V gene: TRBV7-9; CDR3 protein: CASSPWTGGITEAFF; CDR3 DNA: TGTGCCAGCAGCCCGTGGACAGGGGGCATCACTGAAGCTTTCTTT
J gene: TRBJ2-3; D gene: TRBD1; V gene: TRBV28; CDR3 protein: CASSPGQGVSQYF; CDR3 DNA: TGTGCCAGCAGCCCCGGACAGGGAGTTTCGCAGTATTTT
J gene: TRBJ1-4; D gene: NA; V gene: TRBV9; CDR3 protein: CASSAGLGEEKLFF; CDR3 DNA: TGTGCCAGCAGTGCTGGGCTTGGGGAGGAAAAACTGTTTTTT
J gene: TRBJ1-2; D gene: NA; V gene: TRBV5-1; CDR3 protein: CASSRDGKGGYTF; CDR3 DNA: TGCGCCAGCAGCCGAGACGGGAAAGGAGGCTACACCTTC
J gene: TRBJ2-3; D gene: TRBD2; V gene: TRBV9; CDR3 protein: CASGTGSGGITDTQYF; CDR3 DNA: TGTGCCAGCGGAACGGGAAGCGGGGGGATTACAGATACGCAGTATTTT
J gene: TRBJ2-1; D gene: TRBD2; V gene: TRBV7-6; CDR3 protein: CASSLMAGGASNEQFF; CDR3 DNA: TGTGCCAGCAGCTTAATGGCGGGGGGCGCGTCTAATGAGCAGTTCTTC
J gene: TRBJ1-2; D gene: TRBD1; V gene: TRBV7-2; CDR3 protein: CASSETGGAGYGYTF; CDR3 DNA: TGTGCCAGCAGCGAGACAGGGGGCGCTGGCTATGGCTACACCTTC
J gene: TRBJ1-5; D gene: NA; V gene: TRBV11-3; CDR3 protein: CASSLGGNNQPQHF; CDR3 DNA: TGTGCCAGCAGCTTAGGAGGGAACAATCAGCCCCAGCATTTT
J gene: TRBJ2-7; D gene: TRBD2; V gene: TRBV7-2; CDR3 protein: CASSFPLRASGVDNEQYF; CDR3 DNA: TGTGCCAGCAGCTTCCCCCTCAGGGCTAGCGGGGTCGACAACGAGCAGTACTTC